The present T cell receptor beta chain was sequenced within a study of T cells in Graves' hyperthyroidism and ophthalmopathy. Every diagnosis used clinical symptoms, serum thyroxine and TRAb, thyroid ultrasound and orbital computed tomography. The sample of blood was obtained at first hyperthyroidism diagnosis (before any ophthalmopathy symptoms). What was amplified from RNA transcripts were TCR beta CDR3 regions. The HTBI primer set served for first-round RT-PCR of the TCR CDR3. From the multiplex PCR reads, TCRdb called clonotypes with MiXCR, one entry per CDR3 protein. The profile shows about 300,000 distinct CDR3 sequences, roughly 14% of them singletons. Many counts were recorded for this clonotype. The CDR3 runs to 12 residues. Germline values: CDR1 SEHNR, CDR2 FQNEAQ (reference sequence). V gave up 6 bases and J gave up 5 bases, with 8 bases separating them.

The TCR sequence derives from a woman aged 25 to 45 with Graves' hyperthyroidism that later progressed to Graves' ophthalmopathy. The rearrangement uses TRBV7-9 and TRBJ1-5; D not resolved. The sequenced material came from blood. The chain's CDR3 is CASSSNDQPQHF. The CDR3 region has the DNA TGTGCCAGCAGTTCCAATGATCAGCCCCAGCATTTT.